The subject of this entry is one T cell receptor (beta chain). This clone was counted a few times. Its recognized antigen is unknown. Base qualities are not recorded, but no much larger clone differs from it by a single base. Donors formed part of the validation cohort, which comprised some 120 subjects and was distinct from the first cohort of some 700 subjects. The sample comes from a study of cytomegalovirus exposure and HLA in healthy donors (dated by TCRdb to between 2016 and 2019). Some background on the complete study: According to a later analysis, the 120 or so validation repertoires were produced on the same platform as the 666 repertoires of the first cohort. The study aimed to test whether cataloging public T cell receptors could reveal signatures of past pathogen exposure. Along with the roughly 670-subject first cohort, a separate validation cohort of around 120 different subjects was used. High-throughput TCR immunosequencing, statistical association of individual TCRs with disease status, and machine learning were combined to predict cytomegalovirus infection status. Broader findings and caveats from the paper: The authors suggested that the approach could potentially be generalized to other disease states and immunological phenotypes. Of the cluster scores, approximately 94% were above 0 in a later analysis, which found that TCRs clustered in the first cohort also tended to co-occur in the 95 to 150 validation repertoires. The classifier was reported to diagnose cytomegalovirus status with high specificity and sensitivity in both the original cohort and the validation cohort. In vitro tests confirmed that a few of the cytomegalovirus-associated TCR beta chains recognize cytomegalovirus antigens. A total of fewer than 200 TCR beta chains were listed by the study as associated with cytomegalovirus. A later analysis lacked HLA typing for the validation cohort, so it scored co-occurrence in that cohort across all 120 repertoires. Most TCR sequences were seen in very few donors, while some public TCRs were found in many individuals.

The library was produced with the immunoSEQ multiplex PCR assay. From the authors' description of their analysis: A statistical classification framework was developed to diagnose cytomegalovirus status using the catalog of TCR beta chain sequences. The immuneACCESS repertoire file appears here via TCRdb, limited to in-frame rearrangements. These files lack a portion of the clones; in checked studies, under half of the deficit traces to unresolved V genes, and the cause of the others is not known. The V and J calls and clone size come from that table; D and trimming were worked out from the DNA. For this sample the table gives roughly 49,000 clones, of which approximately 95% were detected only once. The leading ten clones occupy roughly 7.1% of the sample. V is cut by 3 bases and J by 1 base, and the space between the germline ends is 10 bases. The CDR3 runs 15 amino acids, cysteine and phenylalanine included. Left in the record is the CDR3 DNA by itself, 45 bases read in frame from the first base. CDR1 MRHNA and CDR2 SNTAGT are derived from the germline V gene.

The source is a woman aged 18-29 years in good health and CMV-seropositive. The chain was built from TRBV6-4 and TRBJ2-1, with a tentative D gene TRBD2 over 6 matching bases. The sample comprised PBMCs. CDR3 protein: CASSELGGSYNEQFF. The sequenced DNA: TGTGCCAGCAGTGAGTTGGGGGGATCCTACAATGAGCAGTTCTTC.